This TCR beta chain was sequenced during a study of T cell responses to AZD1222 COVID-19 vaccine. CDR3 size: 15 residues. Per germline, CDR1 SGDLS and CDR2 YYNGEE. V was clipped by 4 bases and J by 3 bases, with 14 bases between them. Profiled with immunoSEQ multiplex PCR; TCRdb holds only in-frame clones, not every one. The sample lists about 140,000 clones, over 85% occurring once. This sequence joins TRBV9 and TRBJ1-3, with no clear D. The input for sequencing was peripheral blood, taken on day 0 of AZD1222 vaccination. This receptor was obtained from an adult in good health. CDR3 region: CASSFRASGGNTIYF. Written as DNA, the CDR3 is TGTGCCAGCAGCTTTCGGGCATCAGGTGGAAACACCATATATTTT.